Here is one T cell receptor beta chain with its context. Its antigen is currently unknown. This sample is drawn from a study of cytomegalovirus exposure and HLA in healthy donors. Overall study context: Earlier results showed approximately 110 million unique TCR beta sequences derived from about 179 million T cells. Study outcomes and limitations: A later analysis showed HLA-associated TCR beta chains outstripping equally common others in clonal expansion. Rarity held for most TCR sequences, but there were some public TCRs that occurred in many donors.

The PCR was carried out with 60 Vbeta primers and 13 Jbeta primers. Profiling relied on immunoSEQ multiplex PCR, and the TCRdb table lists in-frame clones only, not all of them. The sample has some 130,000 clones, 70% to 85% seen once; the top ten hold under 5%. The CDR3 spans 16 residues. Germline lookup yields CDR1 SNHLY and CDR2 FYNNEI. While unrecorded immune exposures were likely, the donors were nominally healthy when sampled. The chain links TRBV2 to TRBJ2-5; TRBD1 aligns across 9 bases. The J call could be wrong; TRBJ2-7 is a better fit for the DNA end. This sequence was found in a male donor in good health and CMV-seropositive. The sequencing sample was made of PBMCs. The DNA for the CDR3 is TGTGCCAGCAGTGAATGGAACAGGGGGCGCACCTACGAGCAGTACTTC. Translating it yields CASSEWNRGRTYEQYF.